One and the same sample provided the 26 T cell receptor beta chains below, sequenced in a study of blood T cell repertoires in COVID-19. The repertoire was sequenced with immunoSEQ multiplex PCR; TCRdb's copy has only in-frame clones and lacks some. This sample has 300,000 to 400,000 clones, with about 90% found just once. What was sequenced was peripheral blood. These receptors came from a woman between 70 and 85 years old with COVID-19, enrolled during active disease.

The CDR3 DNA reads as TGTGCCAGCAGCCCGACAGTTCAAAACATTCAGTACTTC. Protein: CASSPTVQNIQYF. The V gene is TRBV5-5, the J gene TRBJ2-4; tentatively, D is TRBD1 (5 bases). This CDR3 has 13 amino acids. V lost 4 bases, J lost 5 bases, and 10 bases lay in between. The germline gives CDR1 SGHKS, CDR2 YYEKEE (reference sequence).

This chain connects TRBV2 to TRBJ1-5; D might be TRBD1 (5 bases). Trimming cost V 6 bases and J 1 base, with 16 bases left between them. The CDR3 contains 16 residues. Germline V gene data show CDR1 as SNHLY and CDR2 as FYNNEI. The CDR3 coding sequence is TGTGCCAGCAGGGGACGGCTAGGGAGGAGCAATCAGCCCCAGCATTTT. Residues: CASRGRLGRSNQPQHF.

The chain joins TRBV5-6 to TRBJ2-3; possibly TRBD1 for D (5 bases). With 0 bases removed from V and 2 bases from J, the gap between germline ends came to 7 bases. Germline V gene data show CDR1 as SGHDT and CDR2 as YYEEEE. The CDR3 runs 14 residues. In nucleotides, the CDR3 is TGTGCCAGCAGCTTGGAGGACACCACAGATACGCAGTATTTT. Translation: CASSLEDTTDTQYF. Full variable domain (outside the CDR3, taken from reference TRBV5-6 and TRBJ2-3): DAGVTQSPTHLIKTRGQQVTLRCSPKSGHDTVSWYQQALGQGPQFIFQYYEEEERQRGNFPDRFSGHQFPNYSSELNVNALLLGDSALYLCASSLEDTTDTQYFGPGTRLTVL.

V usage is TRBV6-5 and J usage is TRBJ2-7; 7 bases line up with TRBD1. The CDR3 has 14 residues. In germline, CDR1 is MNHEY, CDR2 SVGAGI. Trimming took 2 bases from V and 3 from J; bases not matched to a gene: 4. CDR3 sequence (DNA): TGTGCCAGCAGTTACGACAGGGCCGGCTACGAGCAGTACTTC. This sequence encodes CASSYDRAGYEQYF.

V and J are TRBV29-1 and TRBJ1-1; D remains ambiguous. Between the trimmed V and J ends, which lost 2 bases and 10 bases, there was a span of 17 bases. The CDR3 is 13 residues long. CDR1 is SQVTM, CDR2 ANQGSEA, per germline. The CDR3 region has the DNA TGCAGCGTTGAAAACCACCAGTCTGAAGTAGCTTTCTTT. Protein: CSVENHQSEVAFF.

The V gene is TRBV6-5, the J gene TRBJ2-5, with D possibly being TRBD2 (7 bases). CDR3 length: 13 amino acids. V lost 7 bases, J lost 4 bases, and 13 bases lay in between. Germline V gene data show CDR1 as MNHEY and CDR2 as SVGAGI. The CDR3, as DNA: TGTGCCAGCACCGCGAGGGGGGGAGAGACCCAGTACTTC. Translating gives CASTARGGETQYF.

The gene calls are TRBV7-3 and TRBJ1-1; 11 bases are a match to TRBD1. The CDR3 spans 16 residues. In germline, CDR1 is SGHTA, CDR2 FQGTGA. Trimming removed 5 bases from V and 5 bases from J; junction bases left unmatched: 10. The CDR3 loop reads CASSPLGQGARTEAFF. The CDR3 DNA follows: TGTGCCAGCAGCCCCTTAGGACAGGGGGCGCGGACTGAAGCTTTCTTT.

V is TRBV5-1 and J is TRBJ2-7; 15 bases match TRBD2. The V gene's germline CDR1 is SGHRS and CDR2 YFSETQ. With 2 bases clipped from V and 4 bases from J, the junction kept 4 bases outside the gene matches. This CDR3 is 16 amino acids long. CDR3 sequence: CASSLTGTSGGYEQYF. CDR3 coding DNA: TGCGCCAGCAGCTTAACCGGGACTAGCGGGGGGTACGAGCAGTACTTC.

This CDR3 reads CACLAGGTDTQYF. For the CDR3, the DNA is TGTGCCTGCTTAGCGGGGGGCACAGATACGCAGTATTTT. The V gene is TRBV6-5, the J gene TRBJ2-3; 9 nucleotides align to TRBD2. The CDR3 spans 13 residues. The V gene end was trimmed by 11 bases and the J gene end by 1 base; junction bases not matched to a gene: 4. CDR1 MNHEY and CDR2 SVGAGI come from the germline V gene.

The chain is built from TRBV4-1 and TRBJ2-6; no definite D call. V was cut by 0 bases and J by 0 bases, with 9 bases left in between. This CDR3 region has 17 residues. CDR1 and CDR2 from the germline V gene are MGHRA and YSYEKL. The CDR3 spells CASSQEGILSGANVLTF. The DNA for the CDR3 is TGCGCCAGCAGCCAAGAGGGCATACTCTCTGGGGCCAACGTCCTGACTTTC.

The chain employs TRBV5-1 and TRBJ2-1, with a tentative D call TRBD1 (5 bases). Trimming removed 0 bases at V and 4 bases at J, with 14 bases between. Per the germline V gene, CDR1 is SGHRS and CDR2 is YFSETQ. This CDR3 contains 16 residues. The CDR3 region has the DNA TGCGCCAGCAGCTTGGCCGACAGTACCAAATACAATGAGCAGTTCTTC. Its translation is CASSLADSTKYNEQFF.

CDR3 in amino acids: CAWDQGQNTEAFF. The CDR3 bases are TGTGCCTGGGATCAGGGACAGAACACTGAAGCTTTCTTT. This chain uses TRBV30 with TRBJ1-1, with D perhaps TRBD1 (6 bases). Germline V gene lookup returns CDR1 GTSNPN and CDR2 SVGIG (reference sequence). V was cut by 5 bases and J by 1 base, with 11 bases left in between. The CDR3 is 13 amino acids.

J is TRBJ1-6 and V is TRBV7-2; perhaps TRBD1 as D (5 bases). The CDR3 has 16 amino acids. Per the germline V gene, CDR1 is SGHTA and CDR2 is FQGNSA. V lost 2 bases, J lost 6 bases, and 14 bases lay in between. This CDR3 reads CASSLQGGPINSPLHF. In nucleotides, the CDR3 is TGTGCCAGCAGCTTACAGGGAGGCCCTATTAATTCACCCCTCCACTTT.

This clone was seen a few times. The rearrangement joins TRBV6-5 to TRBJ1-2; 9 nucleotides match TRBD1. The germline V gene encodes CDR1 MNHEY and CDR2 SVGAGI. V lost 2 bases, J lost 7 bases, and 8 bases stayed unmatched. The CDR3 spans 15 residues. The CDR3 here is CASSYITGGAGGYTF. CDR3 nucleotides: TGTGCCAGCAGTTACATAACAGGGGGCGCCGGTGGCTACACCTTC.

The rearrangement links TRBV7-9 to TRBJ1-2; perhaps TRBD1 as D (6 bases). Trimming took off 2 bases at V and 7 bases at J, with 11 bases between the two ends. Germline V lookup: CDR1 SEHNR, CDR2 FQNEAQ (reference sequence). This CDR3 is built from 13 residues. CDR3 in DNA: TGTGCCAGCAGCTTACCGACAGGCGCTGGCTACACCTTC. Translated: CASSLPTGAGYTF.

About this clone itself: Different DNA sequences within this sample yield the same CDR3. The V gene is TRBV5-6, the J gene TRBJ2-5; D unresolved. The ends were cut back, 0 bases at V and 5 bases at J, with 8 bases in the middle. This CDR3 region has 13 residues. CDR1 and CDR2 (germline): SGHDT, YYEEEE. The CDR3 DNA is TGTGCCAGCAGCTTGGGGCAGGTTGAGACCCAGTACTTC. It encodes CASSLGQVETQYF.

V usage is TRBV9 and J usage is TRBJ1-2, with D possibly TRBD1 on 5 matching bases. Germline CDR1 SGDLS, CDR2 YYNGEE. The V end lost 4 bases, the J end lost 4 bases, and 23 bases lay between the germline ends. The CDR3 spans 17 residues. In DNA form, the CDR3 reads TGTGCCAGCAGCCCAAGTAGAGGGTTGGGGGGATCCTATGGCTACACCTTC. The encoded protein is CASSPSRGLGGSYGYTF.

The V call is TRBV3-1 (or the pseudogene TRBV3-2), the J call TRBJ2-3, with D maybe TRBD2 (6 bases). Between the trimmed V and J ends, which lost 3 bases and 9 bases, there was a span of 16 bases. The CDR3 contains 14 residues. The germline gives CDR1 LGHDT, CDR2 YNNKEL (reference sequence). The CDR3 DNA reads as TGTGCCAGCAGCCAGGGACTCTCGGGTGGCACGCAGTATTTT. Translating gives CASSQGLSGGTQYF.

The CDR3 sequence is CACSTSDRETQYF. CDR3 DNA: TGTGCCTGTTCCACTAGCGACCGGGAGACCCAGTACTTC. The chain recombines TRBV19 with TRBJ2-5, with 7 nucleotides matching TRBD2. CDR1 and CDR2 from the germline V gene are LNHDA and SQIVND (reference sequence). This CDR3 has 13 residues. J was trimmed by 5 bases and V by 11 bases; bases with no gene match: 11.

The gene calls are TRBV11-2 and TRBJ1-5; no clear D. There are 13 residues in the CDR3. Deletions cut 3 bases from V and 6 bases from J, with 9 bases between. Germline CDR1 is SGHAT and CDR2 is FQNNGV. The CDR3 is CASSLGGFQPQHF. CDR3 coding DNA: TGTGCCAGCAGCTTGGGAGGGTTTCAGCCCCAGCATTTT. The full variable domain, its missing parts supplied by reference TRBV11-2 and TRBJ1-5, is EAGVAQSPRYKIIEKRQSVAFWCNPISGHATLYWYQQILGQGPKLLIQFQNNGVVDDSQLPKDRFSAERLKGVDSTLKIQPAKLEDSAVYLCASSLGGFQPQHFGDGTRLSIL.

This chain links TRBV4-1 with TRBJ2-1, with 11 positions matching TRBD1. This CDR3 spans 16 amino acids. Germline V gene data show CDR1 as MGHRA and CDR2 as YSYEKL. Trimming took 4 bases from V and 7 from J; bases not matched to a gene: 9. The DNA of the CDR3 is TGCGCCAGCAGCCGTATTGGACAGGGGGCTATAAATGAGCAGTTCTTC. It is translated as CASSRIGQGAINEQFF.

On this clone itself: Other DNA sequences in the sample encode the same CDR3. The genes are TRBV15 and TRBJ1-5; a possible D gene is TRBD1 (5 bases). The ends were cut back, 0 bases at V and 7 bases at J, with 7 bases in the middle. The germline V gene has CDR1 LNHNV and CDR2 YYDKDF (reference sequence). This CDR3 contains 13 residues. CDR3 in amino acids: CATSRDRGQPQHF. The CDR3 DNA sequence: TGTGCCACCAGCAGAGATCGGGGGCAGCCCCAGCATTTT. Complete variable domain (other parts from reference TRBV15 and TRBJ1-5): DAMVIQNPRYQVTQFGKPVTLSCSQTLNHNVMYWYQQKSSQAPKLLFHYYDKDFNNEADTPDNFQSRRPNTSFCFLDIRSPGLGDTAMYLCATSRDRGQPQHFGDGTRLSIL.

The rearrangement uses TRBV28 and TRBJ2-7, with TRBD2 matching 10 bases. This CDR3 is built from 17 residues. In germline, CDR1 is MDHEN, CDR2 SYDVKM. V lost 6 bases to trimming and J lost 2 bases; unmatched junction nucleotides: 13. In DNA form, the CDR3 reads TGTGCCAGCAGCTCGGGGTTAGGACTAGCGGTAACCTACGAGCAGTACTTC. Translated: CASSSGLGLAVTYEQYF.

The V gene is TRBV7-3, the J gene TRBJ1-2; 7 nucleotides agree with TRBD1. This CDR3 spans 13 amino acids. The J segment lost 3 bases and the V segment lost 2 bases, leaving 0 bases of the junction unmatched. Germline assignment: CDR1 SGHTA and CDR2 FQGTGA. The CDR3 bases are TGTGCCAGCAGCTTAGACAGGGACTATGGCTACACCTTC. This codes for CASSLDRDYGYTF.

V is TRBV9 and J is TRBJ1-1, with D maybe TRBD1 (5 bases). There are 16 residues in the CDR3. Trimming shortened V by 0 bases and J by 3 bases, and 15 bases separated the two germline ends. Looked up from germline, CDR1 is SGDLS and CDR2 is YYNGEE. CDR3 sequence reads: CASSVDPGRGDTEAFF. Written as DNA, the CDR3 is TGTGCCAGCAGCGTAGACCCGGGTAGGGGTGACACTGAAGCTTTCTTT.

The rearrangement joins TRBV10-3 to TRBJ2-5; TRBD2 aligns across 15 bases. There are 15 residues in the CDR3. Germline trimming cut 10 bases from V and 2 bases from J; bases unmatched to any gene: 5. CDR1 and CDR2 from the germline V gene are ENHRY and SYGVKD. CDR3 sequence reads: CASRGTSGGQETQYF. CDR3 in DNA: TGTGCCAGCCGCGGGACTAGCGGGGGGCAAGAGACCCAGTACTTC.